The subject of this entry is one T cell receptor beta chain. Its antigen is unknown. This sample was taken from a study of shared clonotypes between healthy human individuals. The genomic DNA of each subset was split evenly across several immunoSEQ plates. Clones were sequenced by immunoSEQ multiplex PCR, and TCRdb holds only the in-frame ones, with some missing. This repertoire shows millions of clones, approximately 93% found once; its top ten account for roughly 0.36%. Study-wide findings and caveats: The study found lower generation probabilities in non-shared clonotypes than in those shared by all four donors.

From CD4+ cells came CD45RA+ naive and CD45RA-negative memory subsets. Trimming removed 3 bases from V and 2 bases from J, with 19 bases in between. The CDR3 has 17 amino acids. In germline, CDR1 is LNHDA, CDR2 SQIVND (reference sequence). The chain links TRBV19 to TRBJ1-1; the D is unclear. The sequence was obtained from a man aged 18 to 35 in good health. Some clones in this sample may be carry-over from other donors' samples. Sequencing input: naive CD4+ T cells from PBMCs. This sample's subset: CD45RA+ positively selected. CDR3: CASSIVGMGSFNTEAFF. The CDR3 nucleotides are TGTGCCAGTAGTATTGTCGGGATGGGTAGTTTTAACACTGAAGCTTTCTTT.